Below, 6 T cell receptor beta chains from the same sample are listed, as sequenced in a study of beta chain features in type 1 diabetes. cDNA synthesis used the whole RNA isolate, giving expressed TCRB sequences. TCRdb's copy holds only in-frame clones and misses some; the assay was immunoSEQ multiplex PCR. This sample has around 160,000 clones, with 48% found just once. Sequencing was carried out using Tregs from blood. The receptor set was obtained from a man younger than 35 in good health.

V gene TRBV9 combines with J gene TRBJ1-4; TRBD1 matches 11 bases. Germline CDR1 is SGDLS and CDR2 is YYNGEE. With V trimmed by 3 bases and J by 7 bases, 2 bases remained unmatched. This CDR3 contains 14 residues. CDR3 nucleotides: TGTGCCAGCAGCGACGGGACAGGGGGTGAAAAACTGTTTTTT. Amino acid sequence: CASSDGTGGEKLFF.

This clone showed up just once. This sequence joins TRBV5-1 and TRBJ2-1; 9 bases are shared with TRBD1. The J segment lost 3 bases and the V segment lost 6 bases, leaving 1 base of the junction unmatched. Germline V CDR1 and CDR2: SGHRS, YFSETQ. This CDR3 is 13 amino acids long. The CDR3 DNA reads as TGCGCCAGCATGGGACAGGGCTACAATGAGCAGTTCTTC. This gives the protein CASMGQGYNEQFF.

V usage is TRBV2 and J usage is TRBJ1-1, with D unclear. Per germline, CDR1 SNHLY and CDR2 FYNNEI. This CDR3 region has 15 residues. V was cut by 2 bases and J by 0 bases, with 10 bases left in between. CDR3: CASSEIGTMNTEAFF. The CDR3 region has the DNA TGTGCCAGCAGTGAAATTGGCACCATGAACACTGAAGCTTTCTTT. The complete variable domain, with remaining parts taken from reference TRBV2 and TRBJ1-1, reads EPEVTQTPSHQVTQMGQEVILRCVPISNHLYFYWYRQILGQKVEFLVSFYNNEISEKSEIFDDQFSVERPDGSNFTLKIRSTKLEDSAMYFCASSEIGTMNTEAFFGQGTRLTVV.

This rearrangement joins TRBV7-2 to TRBJ2-7; 8 nucleotides line up with TRBD1. V lost 5 bases to trimming and J lost 2 bases; unmatched junction nucleotides: 8. Germline CDR1 SGHTA, CDR2 FQGNSA. The CDR3 consists of 15 residues. The chain's CDR3 is CASSKTGGRPYEQYF. Written as DNA, the CDR3 is TGTGCCAGCAGCAAAACAGGGGGGCGGCCCTACGAGCAGTACTTC.

The V call is TRBV7-8, the J call TRBJ1-1, with 7 nucleotides matching TRBD1. The junction had 4 bases not matched to a gene; V was cut back by 5 bases and J by 4 bases. CDR3 length equals 13 residues. The germline CDR1 and CDR2 sequences are SGHVS and FQNEAQ. DNA for the CDR3: TGTGCCAGCAGCCCCCGGACAGGCACTGAAGCTTTCTTT. Translated, it gives CASSPRTGTEAFF.

In its sample, this clone was seen a few times. Other DNA sequences in this sample translate to the same CDR3. The rearrangement uses TRBV7-2 and TRBJ1-1, with a weak D call TRBD1 (5 bases). Trimming cost V 4 bases and J 0 bases, with 15 bases left between them. The CDR3 length is 16 residues. Looked up from germline, CDR1 is SGHTA and CDR2 is FQGNSA. The CDR3 bases are TGTGCCAGCAGCTGGGGATCAGGGCCTATGAACACTGAAGCTTTCTTT. Translated, it gives CASSWGSGPMNTEAFF.